This T cell receptor (beta chain) originates from a study of beta chain features in type 1 diabetes. Study-level points and caveats: Shorter TCRB CDR3s, moderately but significantly so, were found in Type 1 diabetes patients in all four CD4+ subsets. Whether TCRB rearrangement is influenced by HLA type went unresolved here.

Germline V lookup: CDR1 KGHSH, CDR2 LQKENI. V gave up 3 bases and J gave up 3 bases; unmatched junction bases: 4. The CDR3 consists of 14 residues. This clone was recorded a few times. Its antigen is unknown. The authors reverse transcribed all of the isolated RNA, so sequencing captured expressed TCRB transcripts. The average output of naive, central memory and regulatory T cell samples was a few million reads. Assay used: immunoSEQ multiplex PCR; TCRdb lists only in-frame clones, some missing. The sample holds roughly 230,000 clones, approximately 11% seen once. V is TRBV18 and J is TRBJ1-1; 7 nucleotides match TRBD1. The sample taken for sequencing was naive CD4+ T cells from blood. This receptor was taken from a man aged 30 to 45 with type 1 diabetes. DNA for the CDR3: TGTGCCAGCTCACCGAGGACAGGTCACACTGAAGCTTTCTTT. It translates to CASSPRTGHTEAFF.